This record covers a single TCR beta chain. The data belong to a study of blood T cell repertoires in COVID-19. Study context: The United States, Italy and Spain were the sources of the acute and convalescent COVID-19 samples.

Recruits, aged roughly 18 to 95 years, lived in 25 or so US areas. Assignment of participants to cohorts was predicated upon participant-reported clinical history. CDR3 length: 15 amino acids. From germline, CDR1 is SEHNR and CDR2 FQNEAQ (reference sequence). The V and J ends lost 1 base and 3 bases respectively, with 12 bases between them. Per the original methods: Researchers report that nucleated cell counts were estimated from reference gene primer amplification. The method was immunoSEQ multiplex PCR; TCRdb's version includes in-frame clones alone and lacks a portion of them. The V and J calls and clone size come from that table; D and trimming were worked out from the DNA. The sample holds a few hundred thousand clones, 85% to 90% seen once.

Sample: PBMCs or T cells enriched from blood (not recorded which). The J gene is TRBJ1-2, the V gene TRBV7-9; D remains ambiguous. This receptor was taken from a woman younger than 45 who had recovered from COVID-19. This CDR3 is CASSLEDAAYYGYTF. The CDR3 DNA reads TGTGCCAGCAGCTTAGAAGATGCGGCGTACTATGGCTACACCTTC. Drawing the rest from reference TRBV7-9 and TRBJ1-2, the complete variable domain is DTGVSQNPRHKITKRGQNVTFRCDPISEHNRLYWYRQTLGQGPEFLTYFQNEAQLEKSRLLSDRFSAERPKGSFSTLEIQRTEQGDSAMYLCASSLEDAAYYGYTFGSGTRLTVV.